The 32 T cell receptor beta chains listed next were all sequenced from one sample in a study of T-cell reconstitution after alpha-beta-depleted transplantation in children. Using unique molecular identifiers, the investigators prepared the TCRbeta library. TCRdb recomputed calls from the PCR reads with MiXCR, one row per CDR3 protein. There are about 610,000 distinct CDR3 sequences in the sample; about 11% occur only once, and less than 5% lies in the top ten. This specimen consisted of PBMCs from the stem cell graft donor, obtained from the stem cell graft. The receptors shown here come from a human donor who donated a stem cell graft to a child with acute myeloid leukemia.

This clonotype has only a few counts. The chain recombines TRBV9 with TRBJ2-5; D remains unclear. The CDR3 loop spans 16 amino acids. The germline CDR1 and CDR2 sequences are SGDLS and YYNGEE. V lost 4 bases, J lost 1 base, and 17 bases lay in between. CDR3 in DNA: TGTGCCAGCAGCCCCTCCCCTCAAAGCCGCCAAGAGACCCAGTACTTC. It codes for CASSPSPQSRQETQYF.

This clonotype was observed a handful of times. This rearrangement joins TRBV7-2 to TRBJ2-7, with 7 bases matching TRBD2. The germline V gene encodes CDR1 SGHTA and CDR2 FQGNSA. The CDR3 runs 16 residues. V dropped 5 bases and J dropped 6; count of bases not matched to a gene: 16. CDR3 nucleotides: TGTGCCAGCAGCCCAAATGGGAGGGTTACGTTTTTCGAGCAGTACTTC. Translated, it gives CASSPNGRVTFFEQYF.

This clonotype was detected only a few times. The chain employs TRBV20-1 and TRBJ2-7; 9 nucleotides line up with TRBD2. Germline loops: CDR1 DFQATT, CDR2 SNEGSKA (reference sequence). CDR3 length equals 15 residues. J lost 2 bases, V lost 6 bases, and 11 bases had no gene match. CDR3 sequence (DNA): TGCAGTGCCAACTCTATAGCGGGAGTCCCCTACGAGCAGTACTTC. Its protein is CSANSIAGVPYEQYF.

This clonotype was counted between two and nine times. The chain recombines TRBV3-1 with TRBJ1-1; tentative D call: TRBD1 (5 bases). The length of the CDR3 is 13 residues. The V and J ends lost 1 base and 7 bases respectively, with 10 bases between them. Germline lookup yields CDR1 LGHDT and CDR2 YNNKEL (reference sequence). The DNA for the CDR3 is TGTGCCAGCAGCCAAGTGGGGGTCGGTGAAGCTTTCTTT. It is translated as CASSQVGVGEAFF. Together with reference TRBV3-1 and TRBJ1-1, the CDR3 gives the full variable domain: DTAVSQTPKYLVTQMGNDKSIKCEQNLGHDTMYWYKQDSKKFLKIMFSYNNKELIINETVPNRFSPKSPDKAHLNLHINSLELGDSAVYFCASSQVGVGEAFFGQGTRLTVV.

This clonotype has more than one count but fewer than ten. The J gene is TRBJ2-7, the V gene TRBV5-1; weak D call: TRBD2 (6 bases). The ends were cut back, 0 bases at V and 1 base at J, with 11 bases in the middle. Germline V gives CDR1 SGHRS, CDR2 YFSETQ. The CDR3 runs 15 residues. The CDR3 protein is CASSLAAGRSYEQYF. The CDR3, as DNA: TGCGCCAGCAGCTTGGCGGCGGGAAGGTCCTACGAGCAGTACTTC.

This clonotype was found a few times. The chain has TRBV20-1 and TRBJ2-4, with a possible D match to TRBD1 (5 bases). CDR1 is DFQATT and CDR2 is SNEGSKA in the germline V gene (reference sequence). The CDR3 extends over 14 amino acids. Trimming pared 2 bases from V and 3 bases from J, leaving 11 bases between. DNA of the CDR3: TGCAGTGCTAGACCCGACAGTAACAAAAACATTCAGTACTTC. This codes for CSARPDSNKNIQYF.

This chain uses TRBV29-1 with TRBJ2-3; 7 nucleotides agree with TRBD1. The CDR3 runs to 12 residues. Losses at the gene ends were 8 bases for V and 6 bases for J; bases not matched to a gene: 8. Germline values: CDR1 SQVTM, CDR2 ANQGSEA. This CDR3 reads CSYMRGQDTQYF. The CDR3 DNA reads TGCAGCTATATGAGGGGGCAGGATACGCAGTATTTT.

In this sample, this clonotype turned up a few times. The chain combines TRBV12-3 or TRBV12-4 with TRBJ2-7, with unresolved D. The CDR3 has 14 residues. V shed 0 bases and J shed 1 base, with 7 bases lying between them. The CDR3 loop is CASSLAVRSYEQYF. The CDR3 DNA reads as TGTGCCAGCAGTTTAGCGGTACGGTCCTACGAGCAGTACTTC.

This clonotype has just a few counts. The chain uses TRBV5-1 and TRBJ1-5; tentative D call: TRBD1 (5 bases). Germline V gene sequence: CDR1 SGHRS, CDR2 YFSETQ. The CDR3 is 15 amino acids. V lost 4 bases, J lost 4 bases, and 15 bases lay in between. The CDR3 protein is CASSPEGVGNQPQHF. The CDR3 nucleotides are TGCGCCAGCAGCCCGGAAGGGGTGGGGAATCAGCCCCAGCATTTT.

DNA for the CDR3: TGCGCCAGCAGCGCTGACGCAGCAACTAATGAAAAACTGTTTTTT. Translating gives CASSADAATNEKLFF. This sequence joins TRBV5-1 and TRBJ1-4; no reliable D call. The CDR3 has 15 amino acids. Germline CDR1 is SGHRS and CDR2 is YFSETQ. V was cut by 4 bases and J by 0 bases, with 10 bases left in between.

There are a few counts of this clonotype. This chain uses TRBV15 with TRBJ1-2, with D perhaps TRBD1 (5 bases). This CDR3 has 14 amino acids. Germline CDR1 is LNHNV and CDR2 is YYDKDF (reference sequence). Deletions cut 1 base from V and 4 bases from J, with 10 bases between. CDR3: CATSRGQGGYGYTF. In DNA, the CDR3 is TGTGCCACCAGCAGAGGTCAGGGAGGCTATGGCTACACCTTC.

The V and J genes are TRBV10-3 and TRBJ1-1; TRBD1 might be the D (6 bases). V was shortened by 3 bases and J by 4 bases, with 15 bases between the two germline ends. Germline assignment: CDR1 ENHRY and CDR2 SYGVKD. The length of the CDR3 is 15 residues. The DNA of the CDR3 is TGTGCCATCAGTGAATATGTACAGGGCTCCACTGAAGCTTTCTTT. Its translation is CAISEYVQGSTEAFF.

This clonotype occurred a few times. The chain is built from TRBV4-3 and TRBJ1-4; D call uncertain. The V end was cut by 3 bases, the J end by 12 bases, with 11 bases between. The CDR3 spans 12 residues. Germline V CDR1 and CDR2: LGHNA, YSLEER. The CDR3 loop is CASSQGSRELFF. The CDR3 DNA sequence: TGCGCCAGCAGCCAGGGGTCCCGAGAACTGTTTTTT.

This clonotype was observed at least ten times. This chain links TRBV25-1 with TRBJ2-7; no firm D call. The germline V gene encodes CDR1 MGHDK and CDR2 SYGVNS. V was pared by 4 bases and J by 6 bases, with 10 bases between. This CDR3 is built from 12 residues. This chain's CDR3 is CASSVSLGEQYF. The CDR3 nucleotides read TGTGCCAGCAGTGTCTCATTGGGCGAGCAGTACTTC.

This clonotype was detected ten times or more. This chain's CDR3 is CASSLWIGQGSEQFF. In DNA form, the CDR3 reads TGCGCCAGCAGCTTGTGGATTGGACAGGGTAGTGAGCAGTTCTTC. The rearrangement joins TRBV5-1 to TRBJ2-1; 8 bases fit TRBD1. The CDR3 has 15 residues. Germline V lookup: CDR1 SGHRS, CDR2 YFSETQ. The V and J ends lost 1 base and 9 bases, in that order; junction bases with no gene match: 9. Variable domain in full (rest from reference TRBV5-1 and TRBJ2-1): KAGVTQTPRYLIKTRGQQVTLSCSPISGHRSVSWYQQTPGQGLQFLFEYFSETQRNKGNFPGRFSGRQFSNSRSEMNVSTLELGDSALYLCASSLWIGQGSEQFFGPGTRLTVL.

This clonotype was counted a few times. The chain combines TRBV24-1 with TRBJ1-1; D is ambiguous. Deletions cut 5 bases from V and 2 bases from J, with 8 bases between. This CDR3 has 13 amino acids. Looked up from germline, CDR1 is KGHDR and CDR2 is SFDVKD. The CDR3 DNA reads TGTGCCACCAGTGCAGGCGAAAACACTGAAGCTTTCTTT. Its protein product is CATSAGENTEAFF.

A word on this clonotype: A much larger clonotype is one base distant, so this may be a read error. This chain connects TRBV6-1 to TRBJ1-4; D is unresolved. Trimming stripped 6 bases from V and 5 bases from J, with 13 bases between. Germline V gene lookup returns CDR1 MNHNS and CDR2 SASEGT. CDR3 length equals 14 residues. The CDR3 loop reads CASRADWYNEKLFF. In nucleotides, the CDR3 is TGTGCCAGCAGAGCCGACTGGTACAATGAAAAACTGTTTTTT.

The V call is TRBV5-1, the J call TRBJ2-5, with D unclear. Germline V gene sequence: CDR1 SGHRS, CDR2 YFSETQ. The CDR3 loop spans 14 amino acids. V lost 0 bases and J 1 base, leaving 7 bases between the germline ends. The CDR3 sequence is CASSLVATQETQYF. The CDR3 bases are TGCGCCAGCAGCTTGGTGGCGACCCAAGAGACCCAGTACTTC. The variable domain in full, completed from reference TRBV5-1 and TRBJ2-5, reads KAGVTQTPRYLIKTRGQQVTLSCSPISGHRSVSWYQQTPGQGLQFLFEYFSETQRNKGNFPGRFSGRQFSNSRSEMNVSTLELGDSALYLCASSLVATQETQYFGPGTRLLVL.

The rearrangement links TRBV3-1 to TRBJ2-5; no reliable D call. Germline loops: CDR1 LGHDT, CDR2 YNNKEL (reference sequence). This CDR3 contains 12 residues. V dropped 1 base and J dropped 7 bases, with 7 bases sitting between them. The CDR3 region has the DNA TGTGCCAGCAGCCAAGTTGCTACGACCCAGTACTTC. This encodes CASSQVATTQYF.

This chain joins TRBV20-1 and TRBJ2-7; 9 bases fit TRBD2. Germline V gene sequence: CDR1 DFQATT, CDR2 SNEGSKA (reference sequence). This CDR3 comprises 14 residues. V lost 6 bases, J lost 1 base, and 7 bases stayed unmatched. The CDR3 DNA follows: TGCAGTGCCTATGAGCGGGGGGCTTCCTACGAGCAGTACTTC. Protein sequence: CSAYERGASYEQYF.

The rearrangement uses TRBV7-8 and TRBJ1-5; no clear D. The CDR3 has 15 amino acids. V lost 1 base to trimming and J lost 5 bases, with 12 bases between them. Germline V CDR1 and CDR2: SGHVS, FQNEAQ. Written as DNA, the CDR3 is TGTGCCAGCAGCTTAGAAGGATCGGATTATCAGCCCCAGCATTTT. As protein: CASSLEGSDYQPQHF.

This chain joins TRBV29-1 and TRBJ2-1; D possibly matches TRBD1 or TRBD2 (6 bases each). The CDR3 runs to 14 residues. V lost 3 bases, J lost 4 bases, and 13 bases lay in between. CDR1 and CDR2 from the germline V gene are SQVTM and ANQGSEA. The chain's CDR3 is CSVDWGAGYNEQFF. As DNA, the CDR3 is TGCAGCGTTGACTGGGGGGCCGGTTACAATGAGCAGTTCTTC.

The V gene is TRBV15, the J gene TRBJ2-5, with D uncertain. Per germline, CDR1 LNHNV and CDR2 YYDKDF (reference sequence). V was cut by 1 base and J by 4 bases, with 10 bases left in between. This CDR3 contains 14 residues. The CDR3 loop is CATSRGFDLETQYF. CDR3 nucleotide sequence: TGTGCCACCAGCAGAGGATTCGACCTAGAGACCCAGTACTTC. The variable domain in full, completed from reference TRBV15 and TRBJ2-5, reads DAMVIQNPRYQVTQFGKPVTLSCSQTLNHNVMYWYQQKSSQAPKLLFHYYDKDFNNEADTPDNFQSRRPNTSFCFLDIRSPGLGDTAMYLCATSRGFDLETQYFGPGTRLLVL.

This clonotype occurred a few times. This rearrangement joins TRBV20-1 to TRBJ2-1; unclear D gene. V lost 0 bases to trimming and J lost 0 bases, with 15 bases between them. Looked up from germline, CDR1 is DFQATT and CDR2 is SNEGSKA (reference sequence). The CDR3 is made up of 17 amino acids. This CDR3 is CSARETRTLTSYNEQFF. CDR3 DNA: TGCAGTGCTAGAGAAACAAGGACCCTAACCTCCTACAATGAGCAGTTCTTC.

Comments on this clonotype: The junction differs from germline at one of its ends, possibly a read error. CDR3 residues: CASSLWGIEDTQYF. The CDR3 region has the DNA TGTGCTAGCAGCTTATGGGGGATCGAAGATACGCAGTATTTT. V is TRBV7-7 and J is TRBJ2-3; D tentatively fits TRBD1 or TRBD2 (5 bases each). The germline V gene has CDR1 SSHAT and CDR2 FNYEAQ (reference sequence). The CDR3 length is 14 residues.

This clonotype was observed a handful of times. This sequence joins TRBV10-3 and TRBJ2-3; 12 nucleotides line up with TRBD2. The junction had 6 bases not matched to a gene; V was cut back by 6 bases and J by 5 bases. Germline CDR1 reads ENHRY; CDR2 reads SYGVKD. The CDR3 extends over 15 amino acids. The CDR3 is CAISGLAGSGDTQYF. As DNA, the CDR3 is TGTGCCATCAGCGGACTAGCGGGAAGCGGAGATACGCAGTATTTT.

The V and J genes are TRBV10-3 and TRBJ1-5; D unresolved. Trimming removed 0 bases from V and 0 bases from J, with 6 bases in between. Germline-derived CDR1 and CDR2 are ENHRY and SYGVKD. The length of the CDR3 is 15 residues. The DNA of the CDR3 is TGTGCCATCAGTGAGTCGACGGCTAGCAATCAGCCCCAGCATTTT. Translation: CAISESTASNQPQHF.

This clonotype has only a few counts. V is TRBV29-1 and J is TRBJ2-5; the match to TRBD2 covers 7 bases. Germline lookup yields CDR1 SQVTM and CDR2 ANQGSEA. Trimming took 7 bases from V and 4 from J; bases not matched to a gene: 9. The CDR3 is 13 residues long. The CDR3 nucleotides are TGCAGCGCATCCCCACTAGCGCGAGAGACCCAGTACTTC. Residues: CSASPLARETQYF.

V is TRBV6-2 or TRBV6-3 and J is TRBJ2-1; 7 bases line up with TRBD1. The CDR3 covers 15 residues. CDR1 and CDR2 (germline): MNHEY, SVGEGT. The trim removed 0 bases at V and 9 bases at J, leaving 8 bases unmatched. The chain's CDR3 is CASSYSKGAGAEQFF. In DNA form, the CDR3 reads TGTGCCAGCAGTTACTCGAAGGGGGCAGGGGCTGAGCAGTTCTTC.

This chain links TRBV29-1 with TRBJ1-1, with TRBD1 matching 7 bases. The CDR3 consists of 13 residues. V shed 7 bases and J 3 bases; nucleotides not matched to a gene: 8. Germline loops: CDR1 SQVTM, CDR2 ANQGSEA. The CDR3 is CSAMTGSYTEAFF. The CDR3 coding sequence is TGCAGCGCTATGACAGGGTCCTACACTGAAGCTTTCTTT.

The chain recombines TRBV12-3 or TRBV12-4 with TRBJ1-2; a possible D gene is TRBD1 (5 bases). With 4 bases removed from V and 7 bases from J, the gap between germline ends came to 10 bases. CDR3 length equals 12 residues. CDR3 in amino acids: CASSWGTTGYTF. The CDR3 DNA is TGTGCCAGCAGTTGGGGCACAACTGGCTACACCTTC.

This sequence joins TRBV20-1 and TRBJ1-4; weak D call: TRBD1 (5 bases). V lost 0 bases to trimming and J lost 6 bases, with 17 bases between them. Germline assignment: CDR1 DFQATT and CDR2 SNEGSKA (reference sequence). The CDR3 runs to 16 residues. The CDR3 spells CSARDPQKGRDEKLFF. The CDR3 coding sequence is TGCAGTGCTAGAGACCCCCAGAAGGGGAGGGATGAAAAACTGTTTTTT.